The next 10 T cell receptor beta chains were all read from a single sample in a study of T cells in Graves' hyperthyroidism and ophthalmopathy. The CDR3 regions of TCR beta were amplified from RNA transcripts. The study used the HTBI primer set for a first-round RT-PCR of the TCR CDR3. TCRdb reprocessed the multiplex PCR reads via MiXCR and lists one record per CDR3 protein. The repertoire holds about 610,000 distinct CDR3 sequences, with roughly 14% as singletons. What was sequenced was blood. The receptors were gathered from a woman in her forties with Graves' ophthalmopathy.

In its sample, this clonotype was seen many times. The chain couples TRBV25-1 to TRBJ1-1; 9 bases match TRBD1. The CDR3 loop spans 15 amino acids. Germline V CDR1 and CDR2: MGHDK, SYGVNS. V dropped 2 bases and J dropped 8; count of bases not matched to a gene: 9. CDR3 sequence reads: CASSENGQGIEEAFF. CDR3 bases: TGTGCCAGCAGTGAAAACGGACAGGGGATTGAAGAAGCTTTCTTT.

This clonotype was recorded many times. This sequence joins TRBV15 and TRBJ2-4; TRBD2 might be the D (6 bases). This CDR3 comprises 15 residues. V shed 7 bases and J shed 7 bases, with 20 bases lying between them. Germline assignment: CDR1 LNHNV and CDR2 YYDKDF (reference sequence). This CDR3 is CATKSSRDLTNIQYF. The CDR3 region has the DNA TGTGCCACCAAAAGTAGTAGGGACTTAACTAACATTCAGTACTTC. Supplemented by reference TRBV15 and TRBJ2-4, the full variable domain reads DAMVIQNPRYQVTQFGKPVTLSCSQTLNHNVMYWYQQKSSQAPKLLFHYYDKDFNNEADTPDNFQSRRPNTSFCFLDIRSPGLGDTAMYLCATKSSRDLTNIQYFGAGTRLSVL.

This clonotype has a count of ten or more. V is TRBV29-1 and J is TRBJ2-5; no firm D call. Between the trimmed V and J ends, which lost 3 bases and 0 bases, there was a span of 8 bases. Germline V CDR1 and CDR2: SQVTM, ANQGSEA. The CDR3 consists of 13 residues. Here the CDR3 reads CSVDSIHQETQYF. The CDR3 coding sequence is TGCAGCGTTGACAGTATCCACCAAGAGACCCAGTACTTC.

This clonotype was recorded at least ten times. The V and J genes are TRBV27 and TRBJ2-2, with D unclear. This CDR3 has 16 amino acids. Between the trimmed V and J ends, which lost 2 bases and 7 bases, there was a span of 17 bases. Germline V lookup: CDR1 MNHEY, CDR2 SMNVEV (reference sequence). CDR3 loop: CASSLILPGGVGELFF. Written as DNA, the CDR3 is TGTGCCAGCAGTTTAATTCTTCCAGGCGGTGTCGGGGAGCTGTTTTTT.

The J gene is TRBJ1-5, the V gene TRBV11-1; D is ambiguous. The CDR3 loop spans 13 amino acids. Germline CDR1 SGHAT, CDR2 FQDESV (reference sequence). The V end lost 5 bases, the J end lost 7 bases, and 12 bases lay between the germline ends. The CDR3 DNA is TGTGCCAGCAGCCCAAACCACGGACAGCCCCAGCATTTT. Encoded protein: CASSPNHGQPQHF.

At least ten counts were recorded for this clonotype. CDR3 DNA: TGTGCCAGTAGTATAGATCTGCACGGAAATTCACCCCTCCACTTT. This sequence encodes CASSIDLHGNSPLHF. This chain connects TRBV19 to TRBJ1-6, with D unclear. CDR3 length: 15 residues. The germline CDR1 and CDR2 sequences are LNHDA and SQIVND (reference sequence). The ends were cut back, 0 bases at V and 7 bases at J, with 10 bases in the middle. Using reference TRBV19 and TRBJ1-6 for the parts outside the CDR3, the full variable domain is DGGITQSPKYLFRKEGQNVTLSCEQNLNHDAMYWYRQDPGQGLRLIYYSQIVNDFQKGDIAEGYSVSREKKESFPLTVTSAQKNPTAFYLCASSIDLHGNSPLHFGNGTRLTVT.

The table lists this clonotype with many counts. V and J are TRBV7-2 and TRBJ2-4; no firm D call. This CDR3 contains 13 residues. V was pared by 0 bases and J by 8 bases, with 8 bases between. Germline V CDR1 and CDR2: SGHTA, FQGNSA. CDR3: CASSLAHWDIQYF. CDR3 DNA: TGTGCCAGCAGCTTAGCGCACTGGGACATTCAGTACTTC. Full variable domain (remainder filled in from reference TRBV7-2 and TRBJ2-4): GAGVSQSPSNKVTEKGKDVELRCDPISGHTALYWYRQSLGQGLEFLIYFQGNSAPDKSGLPSDRFSAERTGGSVSTLTIQRTQQEDSAVYLCASSLAHWDIQYFGAGTRLSVL.

This chain joins TRBV18 and TRBJ1-5; D call uncertain. This CDR3 has 14 amino acids. CDR1 and CDR2 (germline): KGHSH, LQKENI. V lost 4 bases and J 2 bases, leaving 9 bases between the germline ends. The CDR3 reads CASSLWPGNQPQHF. CDR3 sequence (DNA): TGTGCCAGCTCACTATGGCCCGGCAATCAGCCCCAGCATTTT.

This clonotype was found many times. The gene calls are TRBV28 and TRBJ2-7; 8 bases align to TRBD2. The CDR3 runs 12 residues. The V gene's germline CDR1 is MDHEN and CDR2 SYDVKM. V dropped 7 bases and J dropped 2; count of bases not matched to a gene: 1. In nucleotides, the CDR3 is TGTGCCAGCATGCGGGGGGCCTACGAGCAGTACTTC. Its translation: CASMRGAYEQYF.

There are many counts of this clonotype. This chain uses TRBV9 with TRBJ2-7; D is ambiguous. Trimming removed 4 bases at V and 3 bases at J, with 14 bases between. This CDR3 region has 14 residues. Germline V CDR1 and CDR2: SGDLS, YYNGEE. CDR3 nucleotides: TGTGCCAGCAGCCCCTCTGGCTGGGTCTACGAGCAGTACTTC. Protein product: CASSPSGWVYEQYF.